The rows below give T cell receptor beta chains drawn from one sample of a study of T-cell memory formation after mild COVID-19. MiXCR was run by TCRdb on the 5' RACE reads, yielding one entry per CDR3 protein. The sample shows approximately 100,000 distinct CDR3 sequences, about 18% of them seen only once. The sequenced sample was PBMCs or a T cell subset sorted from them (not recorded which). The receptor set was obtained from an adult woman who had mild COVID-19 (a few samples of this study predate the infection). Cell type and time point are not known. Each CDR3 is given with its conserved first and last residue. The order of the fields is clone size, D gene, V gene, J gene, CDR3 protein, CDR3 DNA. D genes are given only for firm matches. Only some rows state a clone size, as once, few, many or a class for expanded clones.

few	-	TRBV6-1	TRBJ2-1	CASGTGYDEQFF	TGTGCCAGCGGAACAGGTTATGATGAGCAGTTCTTC
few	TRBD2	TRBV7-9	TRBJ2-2	CASIRRDWHGRGTGELFF	TGTGCCAGCATCAGAAGAGACTGGCACGGGAGGGGCACCGGGGAGCTGTTTTTT
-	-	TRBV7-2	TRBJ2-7	CASSLDFDEQYF	TGTGCCAGCAGCTTAGATTTTGACGAGCAGTACTTC
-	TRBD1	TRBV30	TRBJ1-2	CAWSTTGEYGYTF	TGTGCCTGGAGCACGACAGGGGAGTATGGCTACACCTTC
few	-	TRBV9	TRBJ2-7	CASSAPTGSSYEQYF	TGTGCCAGCAGCGCACCCACAGGGAGCTCCTACGAGCAGTACTTC
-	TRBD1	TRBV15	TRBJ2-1	CATSREKYRDRGWWEQFF	TGTGCCACCAGCAGAGAGAAATACCGGGACAGGGGATGGTGGGAGCAGTTCTTC
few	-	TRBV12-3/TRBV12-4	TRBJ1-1	CASRDPNTEAFF	TGTGCCAGCCGGGACCCGAACACTGAAGCTTTCTTT
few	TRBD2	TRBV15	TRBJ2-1	CATSSPPGLAGTYEQFF	TGTGCCACCAGCAGTCCACCGGGACTAGCGGGGACCTATGAGCAGTTCTTC
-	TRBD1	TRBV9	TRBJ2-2	CASSLWDRGSGELFF	TGTGCCAGCAGCCTCTGGGACAGGGGATCCGGGGAGCTGTTTTTT
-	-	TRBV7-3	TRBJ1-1	CASSLSAGAGRNTEAFF	TGTGCCAGCAGCTTATCGGCCGGGGCAGGAAGGAACACTGAAGCTTTCTTT
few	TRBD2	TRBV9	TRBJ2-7	CASSPSGTTYEQYF	TGTGCCAGCAGCCCATCCGGGACTACCTACGAGCAGTACTTC
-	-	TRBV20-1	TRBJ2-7	CSARDPQGNYEQYF	TGCAGTGCTAGAGATCCGCAGGGTAATTACGAGCAGTACTTC
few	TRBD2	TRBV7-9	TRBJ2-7	CASSEGTSGRDYEQYF	TGTGCCAGCAGCGAGGGGACTAGCGGGAGAGACTACGAGCAGTACTTC
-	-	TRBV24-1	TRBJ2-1	CATRRGRGNNEQFF	TGTGCCACCAGACGGGGGCGGGGAAACAATGAGCAGTTCTTC
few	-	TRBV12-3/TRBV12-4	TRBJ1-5	CASSVAIDQPQHF	TGTGCCAGCAGTGTAGCGATCGATCAGCCCCAGCATTTT
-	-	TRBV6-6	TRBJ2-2	CATPGTKATGELFF	TGTGCCACCCCCGGGACAAAGGCCACCGGGGAGCTGTTTTTT
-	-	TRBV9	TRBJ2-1	CASSDGAWENEQFF	TGTGCCAGCAGCGATGGTGCGTGGGAGAATGAGCAGTTCTTC
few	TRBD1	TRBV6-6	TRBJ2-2	CASSYGTGINTGELFF	TGTGCCAGCAGCTACGGGACAGGGATCAACACCGGGGAGCTGTTTTTT
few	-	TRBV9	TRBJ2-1	CASSGSENKQFF	TGTGCCAGCAGCGGTAGCGAGAATAAGCAGTTCTTC
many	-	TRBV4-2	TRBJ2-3	CASSPLRTDTQYF	TGTGCCAGCAGCCCTCTTCGAACAGATACGCAGTATTTT
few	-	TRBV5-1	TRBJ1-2	CASSLDVSLMARTF	TGCGCCAGCAGCTTGGACGTCTCCCTTATGGCTAGGACCTTC
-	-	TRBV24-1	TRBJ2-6	CATAEWGANVLTF	TGTGCCACCGCGGAATGGGGGGCCAACGTCCTGACTTTC
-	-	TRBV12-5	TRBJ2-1	CASGLGVGDEQFF	TGTGCTAGTGGTTTAGGGGTGGGGGATGAGCAGTTCTTC
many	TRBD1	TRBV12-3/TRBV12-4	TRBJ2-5	CASSRMALTGSWETQYF	TGTGCCAGCAGTCGAATGGCCTTGACAGGGAGTTGGGAGACCCAGTACTTC
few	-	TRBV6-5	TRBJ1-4	CASSSRTEANEKLFF	TGTGCCAGCAGTTCCCGGACAGAAGCGAATGAAAAACTGTTTTTT
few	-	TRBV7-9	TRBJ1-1	CASSLGRENTEAFF	TGTGCCAGCAGCTTAGGGAGGGAGAACACTGAAGCTTTCTTT
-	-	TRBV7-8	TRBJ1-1	CASSLANVAEAFF	TGTGCCAGCAGCTTAGCTAACGTCGCTGAAGCTTTCTTT
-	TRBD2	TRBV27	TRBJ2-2	CASSLYSGGALGELFF	TGTGCCAGCAGTTTATATAGCGGGGGAGCTTTAGGGGAGCTGTTTTTT
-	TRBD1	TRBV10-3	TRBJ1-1	CASAGFETQGAFTEAFF	TGTGCCAGCGCGGGATTTGAGACTCAGGGGGCGTTCACTGAAGCTTTCTTT
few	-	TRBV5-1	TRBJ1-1	CASSLAPGTGEAFF	TGCGCCAGCAGCTTGGCACCGGGAACAGGTGAAGCTTTCTTT
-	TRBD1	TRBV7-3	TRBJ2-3	CASSLTGQGGTDTQYF	TGTGCCAGCAGCTTGACGGGACAGGGAGGGACAGATACGCAGTATTTT
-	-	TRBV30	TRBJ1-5	CAWSWGDSNQPQHF	TGTGCCTGGAGTTGGGGGGACAGCAATCAGCCCCAGCATTTT
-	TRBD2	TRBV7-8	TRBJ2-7	CASSLPGTSYEQYF	TGTGCCAGCAGCTTGCCGGGGACTAGTTACGAGCAGTACTTC
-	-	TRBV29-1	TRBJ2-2	CSVADSLSGELFF	TGCAGCGTGGCGGACAGCCTATCGGGGGAGCTGTTTTTT
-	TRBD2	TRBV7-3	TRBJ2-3	CASSNGLAGRTDTQYF	TGTGCCAGCAGCAATGGACTAGCGGGGCGCACAGATACGCAGTATTTT
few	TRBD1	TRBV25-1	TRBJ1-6	CASVGTGGNSPLHF	TGTGCCAGCGTTGGGACAGGGGGCAATTCACCCCTCCACTTT
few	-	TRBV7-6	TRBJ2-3	CASSEHQGVAADTQYF	TGTGCCAGCAGCGAACACCAGGGAGTAGCTGCAGATACGCAGTATTTT
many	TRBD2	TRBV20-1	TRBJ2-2	CSARDQLAGDTGELFF	TGCAGTGCTAGAGATCAACTAGCGGGAGACACCGGGGAGCTGTTTTTT
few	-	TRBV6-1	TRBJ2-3	CASSEGRGADTQYF	TGTGCCAGCAGTGAAGGGAGAGGGGCAGATACGCAGTATTTT
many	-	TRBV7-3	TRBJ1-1	CASSPGEALNTEAFF	TGTGCCAGCAGCCCCGGCGAGGCCTTGAACACTGAAGCTTTCTTT
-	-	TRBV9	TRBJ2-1	CASSTALLNEQFF	TGTGCCAGCAGCACAGCATTGCTCAATGAGCAGTTCTTC
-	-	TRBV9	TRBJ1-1	CASSVAPNFGGMNTEAFF	TGTGCCAGCAGCGTAGCTCCCAACTTCGGGGGAATGAACACTGAAGCTTTCTTT
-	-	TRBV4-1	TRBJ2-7	CASSQYVSYEQYF	TGCGCCAGCAGCCAGTATGTCTCCTACGAGCAGTACTTC
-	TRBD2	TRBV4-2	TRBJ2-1	CASSQVGLAANLEQFF	TGTGCCAGCAGCCAAGTTGGGCTAGCGGCCAATTTGGAGCAGTTCTTC